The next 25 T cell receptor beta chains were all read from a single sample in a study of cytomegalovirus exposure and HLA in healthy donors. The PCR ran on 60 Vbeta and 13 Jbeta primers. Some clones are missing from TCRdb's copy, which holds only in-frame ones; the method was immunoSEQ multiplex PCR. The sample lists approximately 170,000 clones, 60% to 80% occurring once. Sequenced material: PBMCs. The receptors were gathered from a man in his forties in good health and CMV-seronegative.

The DNA of the CDR3 is TGCGCCAGCAATGAGGACGGGGGGTCGTTGAATGAGCAGTTCTTC. Encoded protein: CASNEDGGSLNEQFF. The gene calls are TRBV5-1 and TRBJ2-1, with TRBD2 matching 7 bases. The CDR3 consists of 15 residues. Unmatched junction bases numbered 13, after V lost 6 bases and J lost 7 bases. CDR1 SGHRS and CDR2 YFSETQ come from the germline V gene. The variable domain in full, completed from reference TRBV5-1 and TRBJ2-1, reads KAGVTQTPRYLIKTRGQQVTLSCSPISGHRSVSWYQQTPGQGLQFLFEYFSETQRNKGNFPGRFSGRQFSNSRSEMNVSTLELGDSALYLCASNEDGGSLNEQFFGPGTRLTVL.

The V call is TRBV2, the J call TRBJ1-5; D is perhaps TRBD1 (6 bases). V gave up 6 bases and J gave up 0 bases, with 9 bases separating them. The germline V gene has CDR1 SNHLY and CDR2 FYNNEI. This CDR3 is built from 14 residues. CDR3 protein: CASRRTVSNQPQHF. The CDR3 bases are TGTGCCAGCAGGAGGACAGTTAGCAATCAGCCCCAGCATTTT.

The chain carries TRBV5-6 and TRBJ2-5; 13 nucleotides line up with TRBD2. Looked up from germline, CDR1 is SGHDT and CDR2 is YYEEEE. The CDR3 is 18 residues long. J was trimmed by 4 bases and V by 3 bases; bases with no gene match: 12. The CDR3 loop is CASSYRTSGSRAGETQYF. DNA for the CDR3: TGTGCCAGCAGCTACAGGACTAGCGGGAGTCGAGCCGGAGAGACCCAGTACTTC.

The CDR3 is CASTLIGRVVGETQYF. For the CDR3, the DNA is TGTGCCAGCACCCTAATCGGCAGGGTAGTGGGAGAGACCCAGTACTTC. This chain connects TRBV2 to TRBJ2-5; possibly TRBD1 for D (5 bases). Trimming left V 7 bases short and J 4 bases short, with 22 bases between. The CDR3 spans 16 residues. Germline V gene data show CDR1 as SNHLY and CDR2 as FYNNEI. Full variable domain (outside the CDR3, taken from reference TRBV2 and TRBJ2-5): EPEVTQTPSHQVTQMGQEVILRCVPISNHLYFYWYRQILGQKVEFLVSFYNNEISEKSEIFDDQFSVERPDGSNFTLKIRSTKLEDSAMYFCASTLIGRVVGETQYFGPGTRLLVL.

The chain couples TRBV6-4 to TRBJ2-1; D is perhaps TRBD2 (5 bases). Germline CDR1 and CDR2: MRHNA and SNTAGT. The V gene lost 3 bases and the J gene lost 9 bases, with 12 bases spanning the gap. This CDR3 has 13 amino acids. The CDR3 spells CASSDIGDGEQFF. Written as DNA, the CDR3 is TGTGCCAGCAGTGATATCGGGGATGGTGAGCAGTTCTTC.

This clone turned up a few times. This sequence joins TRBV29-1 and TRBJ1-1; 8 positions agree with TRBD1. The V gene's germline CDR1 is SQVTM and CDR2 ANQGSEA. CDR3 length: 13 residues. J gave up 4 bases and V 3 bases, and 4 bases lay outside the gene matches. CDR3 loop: CSVDQGAGTEAFF. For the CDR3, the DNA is TGCAGCGTTGACCAGGGGGCTGGCACTGAAGCTTTCTTT.

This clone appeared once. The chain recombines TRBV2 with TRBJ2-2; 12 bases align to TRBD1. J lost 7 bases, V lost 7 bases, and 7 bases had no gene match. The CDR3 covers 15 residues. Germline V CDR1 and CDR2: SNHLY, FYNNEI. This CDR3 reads CASNPGQGAGGELFF. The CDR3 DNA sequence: TGTGCCAGCAACCCGGGACAGGGGGCTGGCGGGGAGCTGTTTTTT. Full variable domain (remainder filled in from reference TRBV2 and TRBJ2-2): EPEVTQTPSHQVTQMGQEVILRCVPISNHLYFYWYRQILGQKVEFLVSFYNNEISEKSEIFDDQFSVERPDGSNFTLKIRSTKLEDSAMYFCASNPGQGAGGELFFGEGSRLTVL.

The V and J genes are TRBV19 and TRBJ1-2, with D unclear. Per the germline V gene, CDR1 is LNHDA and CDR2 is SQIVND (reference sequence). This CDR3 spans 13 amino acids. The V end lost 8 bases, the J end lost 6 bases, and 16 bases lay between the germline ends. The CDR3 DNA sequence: TGTGCCAGTTCGGGGTTCTGGGTGGATGGCTACACCTTC. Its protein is CASSGFWVDGYTF.

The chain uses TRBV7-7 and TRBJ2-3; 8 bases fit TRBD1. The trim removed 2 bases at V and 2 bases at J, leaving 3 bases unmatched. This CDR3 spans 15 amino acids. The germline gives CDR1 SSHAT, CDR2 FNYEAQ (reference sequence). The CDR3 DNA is TGTGCCAGCAGCTTACGCAGGGGGCCCACAGATACGCAGTATTTT. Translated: CASSLRRGPTDTQYF.

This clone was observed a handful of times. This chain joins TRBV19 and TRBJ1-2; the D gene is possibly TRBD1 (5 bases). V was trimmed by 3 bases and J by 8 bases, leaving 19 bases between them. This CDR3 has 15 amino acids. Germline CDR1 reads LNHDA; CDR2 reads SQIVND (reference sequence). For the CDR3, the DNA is TGTGCCAGTAGTATCAGGGCAGGGCGGGGAAAAGGCTACACCTTC. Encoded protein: CASSIRAGRGKGYTF.

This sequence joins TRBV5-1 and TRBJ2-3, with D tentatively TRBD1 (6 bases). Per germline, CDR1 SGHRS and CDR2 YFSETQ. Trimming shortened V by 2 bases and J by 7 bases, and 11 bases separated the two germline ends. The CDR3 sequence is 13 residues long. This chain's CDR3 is CASSLPTGYTQYF. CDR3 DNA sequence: TGCGCCAGCAGCTTACCCACAGGGTATACGCAGTATTTT.

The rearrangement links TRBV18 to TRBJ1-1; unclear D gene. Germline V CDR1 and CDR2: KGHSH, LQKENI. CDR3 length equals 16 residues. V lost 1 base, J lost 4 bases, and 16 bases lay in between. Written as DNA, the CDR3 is TGTGCCAGCTCACCACGTGGCAGCGCTGGCGGCACTGAAGCTTTCTTT. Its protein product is CASSPRGSAGGTEAFF.

The CDR3 reads CASSLAGSGNEQFF. The CDR3 region has the DNA TGCGCCAGCAGCTTGGCGGGATCTGGCAATGAGCAGTTCTTC. The V call is TRBV5-1, the J call TRBJ2-1, with D possibly TRBD2 on 5 matching bases. The CDR3 runs to 14 residues. Germline V gene sequence: CDR1 SGHRS, CDR2 YFSETQ. The V end lost 0 bases, the J end lost 6 bases, and 10 bases lay between the germline ends. Filled out from reference TRBV5-1 and TRBJ2-1, the complete variable domain reads KAGVTQTPRYLIKTRGQQVTLSCSPISGHRSVSWYQQTPGQGLQFLFEYFSETQRNKGNFPGRFSGRQFSNSRSEMNVSTLELGDSALYLCASSLAGSGNEQFFGPGTRLTVL.

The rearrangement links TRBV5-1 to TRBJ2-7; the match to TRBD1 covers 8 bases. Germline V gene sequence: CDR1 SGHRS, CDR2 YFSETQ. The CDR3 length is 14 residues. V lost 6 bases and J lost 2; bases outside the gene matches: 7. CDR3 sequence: CASTPGQGPYEQYF. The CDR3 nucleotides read TGCGCCAGCACGCCCGGACAGGGCCCCTACGAGCAGTACTTC. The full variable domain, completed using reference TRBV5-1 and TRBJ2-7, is KAGVTQTPRYLIKTRGQQVTLSCSPISGHRSVSWYQQTPGQGLQFLFEYFSETQRNKGNFPGRFSGRQFSNSRSEMNVSTLELGDSALYLCASTPGQGPYEQYFGPGTRLTVT.

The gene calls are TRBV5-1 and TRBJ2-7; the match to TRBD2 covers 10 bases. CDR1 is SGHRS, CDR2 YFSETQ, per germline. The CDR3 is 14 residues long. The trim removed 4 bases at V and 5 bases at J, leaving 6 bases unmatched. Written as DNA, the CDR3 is TGCGCCAGCAGCGGGGGGACTAGCGTAAACGAGCAGTACTTC. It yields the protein CASSGGTSVNEQYF.

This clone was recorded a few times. The CDR3 sequence is CASSPSPGKVIYEQYF. CDR3 sequence (DNA): TGTGCCAGCAGCCCCTCTCCGGGAAAGGTAATCTACGAGCAGTACTTC. The chain is built from TRBV14 and TRBJ2-7, with TRBD2 as a possible D gene (5 bases). The V end lost 4 bases, the J end lost 3 bases, and 19 bases lay between the germline ends. The CDR3 totals 16 residues. Germline CDR1 and CDR2: SGHDN and FVKESK.

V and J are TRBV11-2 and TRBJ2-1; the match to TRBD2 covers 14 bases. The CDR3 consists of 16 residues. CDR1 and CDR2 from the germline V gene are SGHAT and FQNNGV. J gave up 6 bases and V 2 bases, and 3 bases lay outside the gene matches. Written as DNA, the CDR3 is TGTGCCAGCAGCTTACACGGGACTAGCGGGAGCAATGAGCAGTTCTTC. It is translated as CASSLHGTSGSNEQFF.

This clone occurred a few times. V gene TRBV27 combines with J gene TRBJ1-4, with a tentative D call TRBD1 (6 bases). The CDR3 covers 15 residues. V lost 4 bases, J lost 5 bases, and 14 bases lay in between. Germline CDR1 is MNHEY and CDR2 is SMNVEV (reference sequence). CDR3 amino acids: CASSSPTGGNEKLFF. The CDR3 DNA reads TGTGCCAGCAGTTCCCCGACAGGTGGGAATGAAAAACTGTTTTTT. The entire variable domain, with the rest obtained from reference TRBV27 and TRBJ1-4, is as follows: EAQVTQNPRYLITVTGKKLTVTCSQNMNHEYMSWYRQDPGLGLRQIYYSMNVEVTDKGDVPEGYKVSRKEKRNFPLILESPSPNQTSLYFCASSSPTGGNEKLFFGSGTQLSVL.

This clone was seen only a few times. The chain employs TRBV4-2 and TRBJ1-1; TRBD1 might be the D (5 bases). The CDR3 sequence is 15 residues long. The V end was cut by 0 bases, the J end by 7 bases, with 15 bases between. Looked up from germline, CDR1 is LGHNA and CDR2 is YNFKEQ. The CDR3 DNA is TGTGCCAGCAGCCAAGATCATCGGGGGATCATTGAAGCTTTCTTT. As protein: CASSQDHRGIIEAFF.

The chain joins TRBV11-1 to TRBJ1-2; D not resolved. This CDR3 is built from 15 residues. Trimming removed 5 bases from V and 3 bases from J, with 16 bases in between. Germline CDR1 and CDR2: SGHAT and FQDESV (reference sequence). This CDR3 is CASSTKELAYYGYTF. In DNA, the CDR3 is TGTGCCAGCAGCACTAAGGAGTTGGCCTACTATGGCTACACCTTC.

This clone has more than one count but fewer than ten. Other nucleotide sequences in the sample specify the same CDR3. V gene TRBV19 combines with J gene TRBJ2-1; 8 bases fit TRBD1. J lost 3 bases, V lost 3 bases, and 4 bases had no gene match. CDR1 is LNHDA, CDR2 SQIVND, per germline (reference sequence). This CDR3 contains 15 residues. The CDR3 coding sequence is TGTGCCAGTAGTATTACCGGGACAGGCTACAATGAGCAGTTCTTC. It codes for CASSITGTGYNEQFF.

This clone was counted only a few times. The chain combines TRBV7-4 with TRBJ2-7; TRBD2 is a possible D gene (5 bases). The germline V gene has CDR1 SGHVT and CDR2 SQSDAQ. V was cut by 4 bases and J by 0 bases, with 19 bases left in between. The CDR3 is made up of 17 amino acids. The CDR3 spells CASSSRGTSGPSYEQYF. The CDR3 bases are TGTGCCAGCAGCTCCCGGGGAACAAGCGGTCCCTCCTACGAGCAGTACTTC.

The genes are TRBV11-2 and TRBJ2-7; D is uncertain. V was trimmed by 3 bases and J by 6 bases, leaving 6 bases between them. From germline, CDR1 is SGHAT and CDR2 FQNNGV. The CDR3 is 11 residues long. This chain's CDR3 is CASSFSGEQYF. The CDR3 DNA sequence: TGTGCCAGCAGCTTCTCGGGCGAGCAGTACTTC.

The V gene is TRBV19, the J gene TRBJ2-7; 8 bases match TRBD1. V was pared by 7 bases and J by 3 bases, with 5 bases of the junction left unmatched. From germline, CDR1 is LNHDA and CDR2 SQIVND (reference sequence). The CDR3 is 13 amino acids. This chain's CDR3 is CASTPDRGYEQYF. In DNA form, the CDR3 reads TGTGCCAGTACCCCCGACAGGGGCTACGAGCAGTACTTC.

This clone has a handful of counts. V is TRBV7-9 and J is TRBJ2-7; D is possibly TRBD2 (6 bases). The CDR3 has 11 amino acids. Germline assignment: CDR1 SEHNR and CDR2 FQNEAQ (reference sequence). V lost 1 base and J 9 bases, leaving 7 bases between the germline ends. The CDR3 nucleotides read TGTGCCAGCAGCTTAGAGGGAGGGCAGTACTTC. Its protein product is CASSLEGGQYF.